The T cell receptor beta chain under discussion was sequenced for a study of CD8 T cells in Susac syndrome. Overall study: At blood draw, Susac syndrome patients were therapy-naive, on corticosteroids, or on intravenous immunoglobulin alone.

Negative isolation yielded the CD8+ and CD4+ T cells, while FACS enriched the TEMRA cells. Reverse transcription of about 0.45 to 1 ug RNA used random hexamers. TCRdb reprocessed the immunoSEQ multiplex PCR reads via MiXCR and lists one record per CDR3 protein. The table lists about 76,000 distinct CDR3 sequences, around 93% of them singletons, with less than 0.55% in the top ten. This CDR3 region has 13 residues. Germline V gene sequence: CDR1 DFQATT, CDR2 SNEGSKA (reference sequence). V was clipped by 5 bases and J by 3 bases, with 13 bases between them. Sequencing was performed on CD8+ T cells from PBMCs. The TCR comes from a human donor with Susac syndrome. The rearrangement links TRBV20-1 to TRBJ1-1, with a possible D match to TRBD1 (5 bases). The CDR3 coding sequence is TGCAGTGCTCGGGGGTGGGAGGACACTGAAGCTTTCTTT. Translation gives CSARGWEDTEAFF.